Presented here are 24 T cell receptor beta chains from one specimen sequenced in a study of immune heterogeneity within non-small cell lung tumors (dated by TCRdb to 2017 to 2018). Genomic DNA extracted from bulk tumor tissue served as TCR template, with roughly 610 ng gDNA amplified per sample. During surgery, several biopsies were collected from each primary tumor and placed as far from one another as possible within the tumor mass. Patients in the study cohort, which was described as untreated, were newly diagnosed NSCLC cases going through curative surgery. The data were produced on a HiSeq X Ten. The TCR beta CDR3 region was amplified with a multiplex PCR system whose first round ran for approximately 10 cycles using 32 V-gene forward primers and 13 J-gene reverse primers. TCRdb reworked the public reads: Q25 trimming with fastp, MiXCR clone assembly, productive beta chains retained. Each entry is one CDR3 protein sequence, shown with its most common DNA and genes. The sample data list under 35,000 distinct CDR3 sequences, and around 26% of these were observed just once. The ten largest clonotypes hold around 3.9% of the sample.

Sequencing was performed on lung tumor tissue. These receptors all stem from a man aged 35 to 55 with non-small cell lung cancer.

This clonotype has at least ten counts. This sequence joins TRBV15 and TRBJ1-2; D is unclear. Germline V gene sequence: CDR1 LNHNV, CDR2 YYDKDF (reference sequence). Trimming stripped 0 bases from V and 4 bases from J, with 12 bases between. The CDR3 runs 15 residues. In nucleotides, the CDR3 is TGTGCCACCAGCAGAGATCCCTCCGAGATCTATGGCTACACCTTC. Translation: CATSRDPSEIYGYTF.

The J gene is TRBJ2-1, the V gene TRBV19, with 7 bases lining up with TRBD2. The V gene end was trimmed by 7 bases and the J gene end by 9 bases; junction bases not matched to a gene: 6. Germline CDR1 LNHDA, CDR2 SQIVND (reference sequence). The CDR3 is 12 residues long. The CDR3 sequence is CASTSTSAEQFF. CDR3 nucleotides: TGTGCCAGTACCTCAACTAGCGCTGAGCAGTTCTTC.

In the case of this clonotype: Germline and junction disagree at one end, which may indicate a read error. V usage is TRBV4-2 and J usage is TRBJ1-6; D perhaps matches TRBD1 (5 bases). Germline assignment: CDR1 LGHNA and CDR2 YNFKEQ. The CDR3 is made up of 18 amino acids. CDR3 coding DNA: TGTGCCAGCAGACAAGAGGCAGGGAGCAACTCCTATAATTCACCCCTCCACTTT. It encodes CASRQEAGSNSYNSPLHF.

This clonotype ranks as medium-sized. The rearrangement joins TRBV20-1 to TRBJ1-2; D may be TRBD1 (5 bases). CDR1 is DFQATT, CDR2 SNEGSKA, per germline (reference sequence). Between the trimmed V and J ends, which lost 3 bases and 3 bases, there was a span of 14 bases. This CDR3 is built from 14 residues. The CDR3 DNA sequence: TGCAGTGCTAGTTGGGGGGTTAAGGACTATGGCTACACCTTC. This gives the protein CSASWGVKDYGYTF.

The CDR3 bases are TGCGCCAGCAGCGCCGAGCAGGGTAACGGAGATGAGCAGTTCTTC. It yields the protein CASSAEQGNGDEQFF. J is TRBJ2-1 and V is TRBV5-1; TRBD1 is a possible D gene (5 bases). The germline CDR1 and CDR2 sequences are SGHRS and YFSETQ. V dropped 4 bases and J dropped 8 bases, with 19 bases sitting between them. The CDR3 is 15 residues long.

This chain connects TRBV5-5 to TRBJ1-2; D might be TRBD1 (5 bases). This CDR3 region has 14 residues. Trimming left V 2 bases short and J 2 bases short, with 10 bases between. Germline CDR1 reads SGHKS; CDR2 reads YYEKEE (reference sequence). DNA for the CDR3: TGTGCCAGCAGCTTCATGCAGGGAAACTATGGCTACACCTTC. It specifies CASSFMQGNYGYTF.

Concerning this clonotype itself: A much larger clone is a single base away; this may be a read error. The chain combines TRBV7-9 with TRBJ2-2; D ambiguous. The CDR3 is 13 amino acids. Germline loops: CDR1 SEHNR, CDR2 FQNEAQ (reference sequence). The CDR3 DNA sequence: TGTGCCAGCAGCTTAGTTGGCCTCGGGCAGCTGTTTTTT. This encodes CASSLVGLGQLFF.

This clonotype was seen repeatedly, ten times or more. The chain has TRBV6-1 and TRBJ1-2; a possible D gene is TRBD1 (6 bases). CDR1 is MNHNS, CDR2 SASEGT, per germline. CDR3 length: 14 residues. Deletions cut 6 bases from V and 6 bases from J, with 17 bases between. CDR3 in DNA: TGTGCCAGCAGACGCTTGGACAGATGGCATGGCTACACCTTC. It yields the protein CASRRLDRWHGYTF.

The chain has TRBV19 and TRBJ1-1, with TRBD1 identical over 12 bases. The germline V gene has CDR1 LNHDA and CDR2 SQIVND (reference sequence). This CDR3 region has 12 residues. After removal of 6 bases from V and 11 bases from J, the junction contained 4 bases not matched to a gene. The CDR3: CASSPGQGAAFF. The CDR3 DNA is TGTGCCAGTAGCCCGGGACAGGGGGCGGCTTTCTTT.

As regards this clonotype: This may stem from a read error, because a much larger clone lies one nucleotide away. The DNA is omitted, as the CDR3 cannot be located on it reliably, and the CDR3 follows TCRdb's listing. The rearrangement links TRBV20-1 to TRBJ2-1; the tabulated D call, TRBD1, remains unverified against the DNA. Both ends counted, the CDR3 spans 14 residues. The germline V gene has CDR1 DFQATT and CDR2 SNEGSKA (reference sequence). The chain's CDR3 is CSARGVGQGNEHFF.

This clonotype was recorded many times. The J gene is TRBJ2-7, the V gene TRBV20-1; possibly TRBD2 for D (6 bases). V was cut by 1 base and J by 0 bases, with 13 bases left in between. The CDR3 runs 15 residues. Germline assignment: CDR1 DFQATT and CDR2 SNEGSKA (reference sequence). The CDR3 DNA is TGCAGTGCTAGAGTTTCGGGAGCCCTCTCCTACGAGCAGTACTTC. Amino acids: CSARVSGALSYEQYF.

Worth noting for this clonotype: A read error may explain this, as a much larger clone is one base away. The chain has TRBV6-1 and TRBJ2-7; 12 nucleotides line up with TRBD1. The length of the CDR3 is 15 residues. V was pared by 3 bases and J by 5 bases, with 5 bases of the junction left unmatched. In germline, CDR1 is MNHNS, CDR2 SASEGT. CDR3 sequence (DNA): TGTGCCAGCAGTGATCCGGGACAGGGGGCCCACGAGCAGTACTTC. Its translation is CASSDPGQGAHEQYF.

This clonotype was found a few times. The gene calls are TRBV10-3 and TRBJ2-5; D tentatively fits TRBD1 or TRBD2 (5 bases each). The CDR3 extends over 15 amino acids. Germline V lookup: CDR1 ENHRY, CDR2 SYGVKD. V lost 8 bases and J lost 2, with 18 bases in between. The chain's CDR3 is CAICSDTGPQETQYF. The DNA of the CDR3 is TGTGCCATCTGCAGCGACACGGGGCCGCAAGAGACCCAGTACTTC.

This clonotype was detected only a few times. The V call is TRBV18, the J call TRBJ2-3; 7 bases fit TRBD2. Trimming at V came to 3 bases and at J to 0 bases, leaving 3 bases not matched to a gene. Germline V gene lookup returns CDR1 KGHSH and CDR2 LQKENI. The CDR3 totals 15 residues. The CDR3 nucleotides read TGTGCCAGCTCACCTTCGGGAGGAAGCACAGATACGCAGTATTTT. Translating it yields CASSPSGGSTDTQYF.

This clonotype ranks as medium-sized (0.01 to 0.1%). The chain employs TRBV20-1 and TRBJ2-7; the D call may be TRBD1 or TRBD2 (5 bases each). The CDR3 is 15 residues long. The germline V and J ends were trimmed by 3 bases and 5 bases, with 20 bases remaining between them. Germline CDR1 is DFQATT and CDR2 is SNEGSKA (reference sequence). The DNA for the CDR3 is TGCAGTGCTAGCGTTTCTGTGAGGGGATTTGACGAGCAGTACTTC. Translated, it gives CSASVSVRGFDEQYF.

The CDR3 protein is CASSLDPWGQLNTEAFF. The CDR3 coding sequence is TGTGCCAGCAGCTTAGATCCGTGGGGCCAGCTCAACACTGAAGCTTTCTTT. This sequence joins TRBV11-3 and TRBJ1-1; D perhaps matches TRBD1 (5 bases). This CDR3 is built from 17 residues. Germline-derived CDR1 and CDR2 are SGHNT and YENEEA. V shed 0 bases and J shed 2 bases, with 16 bases lying between them.

This clonotype was counted ten times or more. The gene calls are TRBV19 and TRBJ2-7; maybe TRBD1 (7 bases). The V end lost 3 bases, the J end lost 4 bases, and 13 bases lay between the germline ends. CDR3 length: 14 residues. Germline CDR1 LNHDA, CDR2 SQIVND (reference sequence). The CDR3 DNA sequence: TGTGCCAGTAGTATCTCTCCAGGGGGGTACGAGCAGTACTTC. Its translation: CASSISPGGYEQYF.

Sample share makes this clonotype medium-sized. The chain uses TRBV20-1 and TRBJ1-3; D unclear. Trimming removed 2 bases at V and 4 bases at J, with 9 bases between. The CDR3 is 13 amino acids. Looked up from germline, CDR1 is DFQATT and CDR2 is SNEGSKA (reference sequence). The CDR3 sequence: CSARRLDGNTIYF. The CDR3 DNA reads as TGCAGTGCTAGACGGTTGGACGGAAACACCATATATTTT.

This clonotype showed up just a few times. The rearrangement uses TRBV9 and TRBJ2-1, with D maybe TRBD1 (5 bases). Trimming stripped 0 bases from V and 8 bases from J, with 12 bases between. Germline CDR1 reads SGDLS; CDR2 reads YYNGEE. The CDR3 is 14 residues long. CDR3 nucleotides: TGTGCCAGCAGCGTAGAGGGGCTACGGGATGAGCAGTTCTTC. Translation gives CASSVEGLRDEQFF.

The chain joins TRBV4-1 to TRBJ2-7; D is ambiguous. Trimming left V 4 bases short and J 1 base short, with 11 bases between. This CDR3 spans 14 amino acids. Germline CDR1 MGHRA, CDR2 YSYEKL. The chain's CDR3 is CASSLYLRSYEQYF. The CDR3 coding sequence is TGCGCCAGCAGCCTGTACTTAAGGTCCTACGAGCAGTACTTC.

This clonotype was seen only a few times. The chain uses TRBV6-4 and TRBJ1-1, with D possibly being TRBD1 (5 bases). The V gene lost 6 bases and the J gene lost 5 bases, with 13 bases spanning the gap. The germline CDR1 and CDR2 sequences are MRHNA and SNTAGT. The CDR3 totals 13 residues. The CDR3 sequence is CASRQRGDTEAFF. CDR3 coding DNA: TGTGCCAGCAGGCAAAGGGGCGATACTGAAGCTTTCTTT.

V usage is TRBV29-1 and J usage is TRBJ2-5; perhaps TRBD2 as D (5 bases). Trimming pared 1 base from V and 12 bases from J, leaving 12 bases between. Germline lookup yields CDR1 SQVTM and CDR2 ANQGSEA. There are 11 residues in the CDR3. Here the CDR3 DNA reads TGCAGCGTTGAAGCATCGGGGTGTGAGTACTTC. Its protein is CSVEASGCEYF.

With regard to this clonotype: A much more abundant neighbour one base away suggests this may be a read error. This chain links TRBV19 with TRBJ2-2; 8 bases map to TRBD1. The CDR3 totals 15 residues. Germline CDR1 LNHDA, CDR2 SQIVND (reference sequence). The CDR3 nucleotides are TGTGCCAGTAGCCAGGGGGCTATAGGCACCGAGGAGCTGTTTTTT. This codes for CASSQGAIGTEELFF.

This chain joins TRBV20-1 and TRBJ2-1; 12 nucleotides match TRBD2. V gave up 6 bases and J gave up 6 bases; unmatched junction bases: 6. Germline-derived CDR1 and CDR2 are DFQATT and SNEGSKA (reference sequence). The CDR3 runs 14 residues. CDR3 in DNA: TGCAGTGCCAATCCTAGCGGGAGGGCCAATGAGCAGTTCTTC. This encodes CSANPSGRANEQFF.